This T cell receptor (beta chain) was profiled in a study of shared clonotypes between healthy human individuals. Study-level points and caveats: Between a few donors, naive CD4 clonotypes were shared at a level of roughly 5.5%.

Turning to this clone: The target antigen is unknown.

Trimming left V 4 bases short and J 0 bases short, with 12 bases between. Germline-derived CDR1 and CDR2 are SGHRS and YFSETQ. This CDR3 is 15 amino acids long. In the naive CD8 group, cells lacked CD45RO and were positively selected for CCR7, so terminally differentiated effector memory CD45RA+ cells were left out. Profiling relied on immunoSEQ multiplex PCR, and the TCRdb table lists in-frame clones only, not all of them. The sample holds around 2.1 million clones; about 93% are singletons and the top ten take 1.5% to 2%. This chain connects TRBV5-1 to TRBJ2-3, with a weak D call TRBD1 (6 bases). Specimen: naive CD8+ T cells from PBMCs. This receptor was obtained from a man between 18 and 29 years old in good health. Some clones in this sample may be carry-over from other donors' samples. The CDR3 DNA follows: TGCGCCAGCAGCCCCGGGACATTTAGCACAGATACGCAGTATTTT. Translation gives CASSPGTFSTDTQYF.